This entry describes one T cell receptor beta chain. Profiling relied on immunoSEQ multiplex PCR, and the TCRdb table lists in-frame clones only, not all of them. This sample has approximately 240,000 clones, with approximately 87% found just once. V was clipped by 2 bases and J by 1 base, with 11 bases between them. The CDR3 has 15 residues. Germline CDR1 reads MNHNS; CDR2 reads SASEGT. This record belongs to a study of blood T cell repertoires in COVID-19. Study summary: PBMCs, B-cell-depleted T cells, or T cells provided the cDNA or gDNA that made up the material.

The age range of participants was 18 to 89 years, with residence in about 25 US areas. The source of this sequence is a woman aged 45-60 years in a cohort exposed to, infected with or recovered from COVID-19 (not recorded which). The specimen sequenced was PBMCs or T cells enriched from blood (not recorded which). J is TRBJ1-1 and V is TRBV6-1; the D is unclear. CDR3 in amino acids: CASSEFRGSNTEAFF. The CDR3 region has the DNA TGTGCCAGCAGTGAATTTCGGGGATCGAACACTGAAGCTTTCTTT.